This T cell receptor (beta chain) was recovered during a study of breast tumors, draining lymph nodes, adjacent tissues. TCRdb reprocessed the multiplex PCR reads via MiXCR and lists one record per CDR3 protein. The table records tens of thousands of distinct CDR3 sequences, approximately 31% of them present only once. Breast cancer patients provided tissue from their axillary draining lymph nodes. Germline CDR1 reads SGHVS; CDR2 reads FQNEAQ. This CDR3 has 14 residues. With 1 base removed from V and 5 bases from J, the gap between germline ends came to 11 bases. Study-wide results and caveats: Data fit most tumor T cells coming from lymph node, expanding in tumor. Tumor repertoires ranked between lymph nodes and nontumor tissue in diversity, with V and J gene preferences. Tumor and nontumor repertoires were significantly more similar in luminal-like than in basal-like breast cancer.

The table lists this clonotype with a few counts. The antigen is not known. The clonotype was recovered from a female donor with breast cancer. Some clones in this sample may be carry-over from other donors' samples. This chain uses TRBV7-8 with TRBJ1-1; maybe TRBD1 (6 bases). The source material was axillary lymph node tissue. DNA of the CDR3: TGTGCCAGCAGCTTAGTACAGGGCGGGACTGAAGCTTTCTTT. As protein: CASSLVQGGTEAFF.